The 6 T cell receptor beta chains listed next were all sequenced from one sample in a study of blood T cell repertoires in COVID-19. Produced via immunoSEQ multiplex PCR; TCRdb's table is partial and in-frame only. Of fewer than 300,000 clones in the sample, approximately 86% were seen once. The sample comprised peripheral blood. Receptors were obtained from a man between 35 and 55 years old who had recovered from COVID-19.

The chain carries TRBV6-4 and TRBJ2-2, with 9 nucleotides matching TRBD2. J lost 7 bases, V lost 0 bases, and 0 bases had no gene match. There are 14 residues in the CDR3. Germline V gene data show CDR1 as MRHNA and CDR2 as SNTAGT. Here the CDR3 DNA reads TGTGCCAGCAGTGACTCTAGCGGGAGCGGGGAGCTGTTTTTT. Its protein is CASSDSSGSGELFF.

This chain joins TRBV4-3 and TRBJ2-1; 7 positions match TRBD2. With 1 base clipped from V and 8 bases from J, the junction kept 14 bases outside the gene matches. The CDR3 spans 17 residues. Germline V CDR1 and CDR2: LGHNA, YSLEER. The DNA of the CDR3 is TGCGCCAGCAGCCAAGGGGTAGCGGGCCGCCTTAGGGATGAGCAGTTCTTC. Its protein is CASSQGVAGRLRDEQFF.

This chain links TRBV19 with TRBJ1-4; TRBD1 matches at 11 bases. Losses at the gene ends were 4 bases for V and 6 bases for J; bases not matched to a gene: 7. CDR3 length: 16 residues. The V gene's germline CDR1 is LNHDA and CDR2 SQIVND (reference sequence). The CDR3 coding sequence is TGTGCCAGTAGTAATTCAAGGACAGGGGGCCATGAAAAACTGTTTTTT. It is translated as CASSNSRTGGHEKLFF.

In its sample, this clone was seen once. The CDR3: CASSRGPGNTIYF. CDR3 nucleotides: TGTGCCAGCAGTAGGGGCCCTGGAAACACCATATATTTT. The chain links TRBV2 to TRBJ1-3; a possible D gene is TRBD1 (5 bases). The CDR3 is 13 residues long. In germline, CDR1 is SNHLY, CDR2 FYNNEI. Trimming pared 5 bases from V and 2 bases from J, leaving 7 bases between.

The V and J genes are TRBV7-7 and TRBJ2-7, with D perhaps matching TRBD1 (7 bases). V lost 0 bases to trimming and J lost 3 bases, with 12 bases between them. The germline V gene encodes CDR1 SSHAT and CDR2 FNYEAQ (reference sequence). The CDR3 extends over 15 amino acids. CDR3 in amino acids: CASSLAQGGNYEQYF. In DNA, the CDR3 is TGTGCCAGCAGCTTAGCCCAGGGGGGCAACTACGAGCAGTACTTC. The full variable domain, with the rest looked up from reference TRBV7-7 and TRBJ2-7, is GAGVSQSPRYKVTKRGQDVTLRCDPISSHATLYWYQQALGQGPEFLTYFNYEAQPDKSGLPSDRFSAERPEGSISTLTIQRTEQRDSAMYRCASSLAQGGNYEQYFGPGTRLTVT.

The chain recombines TRBV5-6 with TRBJ1-3; TRBD1 agrees at 8 bases. The junction had 8 bases not matched to a gene; V was cut back by 2 bases and J by 4 bases. Germline V lookup: CDR1 SGHDT, CDR2 YYEEEE. The CDR3 extends over 16 amino acids. The CDR3 reads CASSFVSGGAGNTIYF. The CDR3, as DNA: TGTGCCAGCAGCTTCGTATCAGGGGGCGCCGGAAACACCATATATTTT. Variable domain in full (rest from reference TRBV5-6 and TRBJ1-3): DAGVTQSPTHLIKTRGQQVTLRCSPKSGHDTVSWYQQALGQGPQFIFQYYEEEERQRGNFPDRFSGHQFPNYSSELNVNALLLGDSALYLCASSFVSGGAGNTIYFGEGSWLTVV.